The 26 T cell receptor beta chains below come from one sample, sequenced in a study of T cells in Graves' hyperthyroidism and ophthalmopathy. Amplified TCR beta CDR3 regions derived from RNA transcripts. The HTBI primer set was used in a first-round RT-PCR of the TCR CDR3. TCRdb fed the multiplex PCR reads into MiXCR, producing one record per CDR3 protein. Here the sample spans 400,000 to 550,000 distinct CDR3 sequences, 14% being singletons. Input material: blood. These receptors came from a woman under 30 with Graves' hyperthyroidism.

The table lists this clonotype with a few counts. The CDR3 region has the DNA TGTGCCAGCAGCTTAAGGCGGGACAGGGGCCACTATGGCTACACCTTC. Encoded protein: CASSLRRDRGHYGYTF. The chain recombines TRBV7-2 with TRBJ1-2; 10 bases line up with TRBD1. Germline V CDR1 and CDR2: SGHTA, FQGNSA. There are 16 residues in the CDR3. V was pared by 2 bases and J by 3 bases, with 6 bases of the junction left unmatched.

This clonotype appeared many times. This rearrangement joins TRBV12-3 or TRBV12-4 to TRBJ1-1, with D perhaps TRBD1 (5 bases). The CDR3 has 14 residues. V lost 2 bases to trimming and J lost 6 bases, with 13 bases between them. The CDR3 DNA reads TGTGCCAGCAGTTTACCCCCAGGGAGGGCTGAAGCTTTCTTT. Its protein product is CASSLPPGRAEAFF.

The chain joins TRBV4-1 to TRBJ2-1; 7 bases agree with TRBD2. Germline CDR1 is MGHRA and CDR2 is YSYEKL. V dropped 0 bases and J dropped 5; count of bases not matched to a gene: 16. The CDR3 is 19 residues long. In DNA, the CDR3 is TGCGCCAGCAGCCAAGACCCATTACTAGCGCGAGTCTCGAACAATGAGCAGTTCTTC. It is translated as CASSQDPLLARVSNNEQFF.

Many counts were recorded for this clonotype. V gene TRBV11-2 combines with J gene TRBJ2-7; 7 bases fit TRBD1. The J segment lost 6 bases and the V segment lost 3 bases, leaving 5 bases of the junction unmatched. Germline assignment: CDR1 SGHAT and CDR2 FQNNGV. CDR3 length: 13 amino acids. The DNA of the CDR3 is TGTGCCAGCAGCTTCACAGGGGATGCCGAGCAGTACGTC. It yields the protein CASSFTGDAEQYV.

Ten or more counts support this clonotype. The CDR3 DNA is TGTGCCACCAGTGATTCGCCAGGAATCAATCAGCCCCAGCATTTT. Its protein is CATSDSPGINQPQHF. V and J are TRBV24-1 and TRBJ1-5; unclear D gene. The germline V gene has CDR1 KGHDR and CDR2 SFDVKD. The CDR3 consists of 15 residues. Deletions cut 2 bases from V and 3 bases from J, with 10 bases between.

The sample holds many counts of this clonotype. The J gene is TRBJ2-1, the V gene TRBV20-1, with 12 bases lining up with TRBD2. This CDR3 region has 14 residues. The germline V gene encodes CDR1 DFQATT and CDR2 SNEGSKA (reference sequence). For the CDR3, the DNA is TGCAGCCGTCTAGCGGGAGGGCTCTCCAATGAGCAGTTCTTC. Its protein is CSRLAGGLSNEQFF.

This clonotype was seen at least ten times. The gene calls are TRBV28 and TRBJ2-7; 9 bases map to TRBD2. This CDR3 contains 16 residues. V was clipped by 6 bases and J by 2 bases; unmatched bases: 11. Germline V lookup: CDR1 MDHEN, CDR2 SYDVKM. CDR3 nucleotide sequence: TGTGCCAGCAGCCGGTGGGCCCTAGCGGGGACCTACGAGCAGTACTTC. This translates into CASSRWALAGTYEQYF.

Concerning this clonotype itself: A much larger clone differs by one base, so this may be a read error. The rearrangement uses TRBV5-8 and TRBJ1-1; possibly TRBD1 for D (6 bases). Trimming took off 3 bases at V and 4 bases at J, with 16 bases between the two ends. The CDR3 contains 15 residues. Germline CDR1 is SGHTS and CDR2 is YDEGEE. Here the CDR3 reads CASSSTTGGITEAFF. For the CDR3, the DNA is TGTGCCAGCAGCTCTACGACAGGAGGGATCACTGAAGCTTTCTTT.

This clonotype was seen more than once but under ten times. The gene calls are TRBV6-6 and TRBJ1-1; D might be TRBD1 (5 bases). This CDR3 has 14 residues. Germline-derived CDR1 and CDR2 are MNHNY and SVGAGI (reference sequence). The ends were cut back, 1 base at V and 6 bases at J, with 12 bases in the middle. The CDR3 sequence is CASSYYSRDAEAFF. CDR3 DNA: TGTGCCAGCAGTTACTATTCTAGGGACGCTGAAGCTTTCTTT.

This clonotype was seen a few times. A much larger clone sits a single nucleotide away, making a read error possible. This chain connects TRBV2 to TRBJ2-7, with 9 bases matching TRBD1. Germline lookup yields CDR1 SNHLY and CDR2 FYNNEI. The CDR3 contains 15 residues. J lost 5 bases, V lost 6 bases, and 11 bases had no gene match. CDR3 amino acids: CASSADRGPSNEQYF. The CDR3 coding sequence is TGTGCCAGCAGCGCGGACAGGGGACCAAGTAACGAGCAGTACTTC.

This clonotype was found many times. The V gene is TRBV12-3 or TRBV12-4, the J gene TRBJ1-4; 9 nucleotides line up with TRBD1. J was trimmed by 10 bases and V by 5 bases; bases with no gene match: 5. The CDR3 is 13 amino acids. The CDR3 region is CASSRTGAGKLFF. The DNA of the CDR3 is TGTGCCAGCAGTCGGACAGGGGCTGGAAAACTGTTTTTT.

The chain joins TRBV12-3 or TRBV12-4 to TRBJ2-5, with D perhaps TRBD1 (7 bases). The CDR3 contains 16 residues. Deletions cut 6 bases from V and 2 bases from J, with 19 bases between. Here the CDR3 DNA reads TGTGCCAGCAGACGAAAGGGGGCGGGACGGCAAGAGACCCAGTACTTC. Protein product: CASRRKGAGRQETQYF.

This clonotype was recorded many times. The J gene is TRBJ2-7, the V gene TRBV20-1, with 7 nucleotides matching TRBD1. The junction had 5 bases not matched to a gene; V was cut back by 5 bases and J by 1 base. Germline CDR1 DFQATT, CDR2 SNEGSKA (reference sequence). There are 13 residues in the CDR3. CDR3 residues: CSAYRDRSYEQYF. Written as DNA, the CDR3 is TGCAGTGCTTACCGGGACAGATCCTACGAGCAGTACTTC.

The sample holds many counts of this clonotype. The chain links TRBV12-3 or TRBV12-4 to TRBJ2-1; D gene uncertain. The CDR3 sequence is 13 residues long. Trimming took off 6 bases at V and 5 bases at J, with 11 bases between the two ends. CDR3 in DNA: TGTGCCAGCAGCTCCACCTTCGACAATGAGCAGTTCTTC. Translating it yields CASSSTFDNEQFF.

Of note for this clonotype: A much larger clone lies a single base off, so this may be a read error. This CDR3 is CASSFRAYDSPLHF. The CDR3 region has the DNA TGTGCCAGCAGTTTCCGGGCATATGATTCACCCCTCCACTTT. The chain is built from TRBV27 and TRBJ1-6; no definite D call. The CDR3 consists of 14 residues. The ends were cut back, 3 bases at V and 8 bases at J, with 11 bases in the middle. Germline lookup yields CDR1 MNHEY and CDR2 SMNVEV (reference sequence).

The rearrangement joins TRBV27 to TRBJ2-5; D unresolved. Looked up from germline, CDR1 is MNHEY and CDR2 is SMNVEV (reference sequence). This CDR3 is 13 amino acids long. Trimming removed 5 bases from V and 5 bases from J, with 12 bases in between. CDR3 nucleotide sequence: TGTGCCAGCAGTCCCAACGGGCAGGAGACCCAGTACTTC. The encoded protein is CASSPNGQETQYF.

The chain couples TRBV6-1 to TRBJ1-1; TRBD1 agrees at 10 bases. CDR1 and CDR2 (germline): MNHNS, SASEGT. CDR3 length equals 14 residues. The V segment lost 3 bases and the J segment 5 bases; nucleotides outside the gene matches: 3. The CDR3 protein is CASSETGGRTEAFF. The CDR3, as DNA: TGTGCCAGCAGTGAGACAGGGGGCAGGACTGAAGCTTTCTTT.

This clonotype was observed a few times. CDR3 DNA: TGTGCCACCAGTGATTTGGGTATACAGGGGGCGGTCAATGAGCAGTTCTTC. Residues: CATSDLGIQGAVNEQFF. The chain carries TRBV24-1 and TRBJ2-1; 9 bases match TRBD1. J gave up 6 bases and V 0 bases, and 8 bases lay outside the gene matches. This CDR3 is built from 17 residues. The germline V gene has CDR1 KGHDR and CDR2 SFDVKD.

This clonotype was detected ten times or more. The chain combines TRBV12-3 or TRBV12-4 with TRBJ2-1, with D tentatively TRBD1 or TRBD2 (5 bases each). The CDR3 extends over 15 amino acids. V lost 6 bases and J 7 bases, leaving 19 bases between the germline ends. CDR3 in DNA: TGTGCCAGCAGGCCCGGGACCGGGATAGGGAATGAGCAGTTCTTC. It specifies CASRPGTGIGNEQFF.

In its sample, this clonotype was seen many times. The rearrangement links TRBV28 to TRBJ2-6; D gene uncertain. CDR3 size: 16 residues. Per germline, CDR1 MDHEN and CDR2 SYDVKM. Trimming pared 2 bases from V and 0 bases from J, leaving 8 bases between. The CDR3 DNA reads as TGTGCCAGCAGTTTAATAGGGCACTCTGGGGCCAACGTCCTGACTTTC. This encodes CASSLIGHSGANVLTF.

There are many counts of this clonotype. V is TRBV7-9 and J is TRBJ1-2; D may be TRBD1 (6 bases). V was clipped by 3 bases and J by 2 bases, with 10 bases between them. This CDR3 contains 14 residues. Germline V lookup: CDR1 SEHNR, CDR2 FQNEAQ (reference sequence). CDR3 in DNA: TGTGCCAGCAGCTTGGGGGCGTACAACTATGGCTACACCTTC. Its protein is CASSLGAYNYGYTF. The entire variable domain, with the rest obtained from reference TRBV7-9 and TRBJ1-2, is as follows: DTGVSQNPRHKITKRGQNVTFRCDPISEHNRLYWYRQTLGQGPEFLTYFQNEAQLEKSRLLSDRFSAERPKGSFSTLEIQRTEQGDSAMYLCASSLGAYNYGYTFGSGTRLTVV.

On this clonotype: Just one base apart from a much larger clone, this may be a read error. This rearrangement joins TRBV6-2 or TRBV6-3 to TRBJ1-1; TRBD1 is a possible D gene (5 bases). The length of the CDR3 is 16 residues. Germline V gives CDR1 MNHEY, CDR2 SVGEGT. The CDR3 loop is CASRTAEWIMNTEASF. CDR3 nucleotide sequence: TGTGCCAGCAGGACAGCGGAGTGGATAATGAACACTGAAGCTTCCTTT.

This clonotype has at least ten counts. J is TRBJ2-7 and V is TRBV27; tentatively, D is TRBD1 or TRBD2 (5 bases each). This CDR3 spans 15 amino acids. Between the trimmed V and J ends, which lost 2 bases and 6 bases, there was a span of 17 bases. Germline CDR1 is MNHEY and CDR2 is SMNVEV (reference sequence). In nucleotides, the CDR3 is TGTGCCAGCAGTTTAGTGGGACCGACACCTCTCGAGCAGTACTTC. It codes for CASSLVGPTPLEQYF.

In this sample, this clonotype turned up many times. V gene TRBV19 combines with J gene TRBJ2-1; 7 bases align to TRBD2. This CDR3 is built from 13 residues. Germline V gives CDR1 LNHDA, CDR2 SQIVND (reference sequence). V shed 3 bases and J 8 bases; nucleotides not matched to a gene: 4. The CDR3 DNA is TGTGCCAGTAGTATCCTACGGGAGGATGAGCAGTTCTTC. It codes for CASSILREDEQFF.

This clonotype was detected ten times or more. In DNA form, the CDR3 reads TGTGCCAGTAGTATTGAGGGACAGGGGGACTCCTACGAGCAGTACTTC. Encoded protein: CASSIEGQGDSYEQYF. The chain recombines TRBV19 with TRBJ2-7; the match to TRBD1 covers 11 bases. This CDR3 is 16 amino acids long. V was clipped by 3 bases and J by 0 bases; unmatched bases: 4. The germline V gene has CDR1 LNHDA and CDR2 SQIVND (reference sequence).

With respect to this clonotype: Possible read error: a much larger clone is one base away. The chain employs TRBV9 and TRBJ1-1, with a weak D call TRBD1 (5 bases). Germline V gene lookup returns CDR1 SGDLS and CDR2 YYNGEE. This CDR3 is 15 amino acids long. V lost 3 bases, J lost 2 bases, and 14 bases lay in between. For the CDR3, the DNA is TGTGCCAGCAGCGGCCAGGACACATACAACACTGAAGCTTTCTTT. Protein sequence: CASSGQDTYNTEAFF. The variable domain in full, with the rest retrieved from reference TRBV9 and TRBJ1-1, is DSGVTQTPKHLITATGQRVTLRCSPRSGDLSVYWYQQSLDQGLQFLIQYYNGEERAKGNILERFSAQQFPDLHSELNLSSLELGDSALYFCASSGQDTYNTEAFFGQGTRLTVV.